Presented here are 22 T cell receptor beta chains from one specimen sequenced in a study of metastatic and nonmetastatic thyroid tumors (dated by TCRdb to 2020 to 2022). None of the patients had been given any treatment before thyroid surgery. To prepare the library, PCR was applied. Sequencing instrument: Illumina HiSeq 4000. The raw public data were reprocessed by TCRdb itself: fastp quality trimming at Q25, MiXCR clonotype calling, in-frame beta chains only. This sample lists about 17,000 clones; about 27% were detected once. The biggest ten clones account for about a sixth of the sample. Sequences were obtained from tumor tissue. Every receptor here comes from a female donor with papillary thyroid cancer or a benign thyroid nodule (not recorded which). Some clones in this sample may be carry-over from other donors' samples.

The chain has TRBV13 and TRBJ2-5, with 10 bases identical to TRBD1. The germline CDR1 and CDR2 sequences are PRHDT and FYEKMQ (reference sequence). V lost 5 bases and J lost 6; bases outside the gene matches: 9. The CDR3 has 15 residues. In nucleotides, the CDR3 is TGTGCCAGCAGCACAAAAGACAGGGGGCTGCAGACCCAGTACTTC. This sequence encodes CASSTKDRGLQTQYF.

This clone was seen ten or more times. The chain has TRBV19 and TRBJ2-6; the match to TRBD1 covers 12 bases. V shed 9 bases, J shed 1 base, and the junction held 10 bases outside the gene matches. The germline V gene encodes CDR1 LNHDA and CDR2 SQIVND (reference sequence). The CDR3 contains 18 residues. In DNA, the CDR3 is TGTGCCAGCTTACCCGGGACAGGGGGCTGGTCTGGGGCCAACGTCCTGACTTTC. Its translation is CASLPGTGGWSGANVLTF.

The V call is TRBV5-8, the J call TRBJ1-2; 9 nucleotides line up with TRBD1. V dropped 1 base and J dropped 2; count of bases not matched to a gene: 6. Germline lookup yields CDR1 SGHTS and CDR2 YDEGEE. CDR3 length: 16 amino acids. DNA for the CDR3: TGTGCCAGCAGCTTGATGTGGACAGGGGCAAACTATGGCTACACCTTC. This encodes CASSLMWTGANYGYTF.

This clone is classed as medium-sized. V usage is TRBV27 and J usage is TRBJ2-1; 7 bases align to TRBD1. Germline V gene data show CDR1 as MNHEY and CDR2 as SMNVEV (reference sequence). Losses at the gene ends were 8 bases for V and 6 bases for J; bases not matched to a gene: 10. This CDR3 is 14 amino acids long. CDR3 sequence: CASGTGAGPNEQFF. The CDR3 coding sequence is TGTGCCAGCGGTACAGGGGCGGGCCCCAATGAGCAGTTCTTC.

This clone rates as medium-sized (0.01 to 0.1%). V usage is TRBV6-1 and J usage is TRBJ2-1; TRBD1 aligns across 11 bases. The CDR3 is 15 amino acids. V shed 5 bases and J 8 bases; nucleotides not matched to a gene: 8. Germline values: CDR1 MNHNS, CDR2 SASEGT. CDR3 protein: CASSPGTGGWDEQFF. CDR3 DNA sequence: TGTGCCAGCAGTCCCGGGACAGGGGGATGGGATGAGCAGTTCTTC.

This clone was recorded many times. This sequence joins TRBV14 and TRBJ1-1; possibly TRBD1 for D (6 bases). Trimming pared 5 bases from V and 4 bases from J, leaving 11 bases between. CDR1 and CDR2 (germline): SGHDN, FVKESK. The CDR3 length is 13 residues. The CDR3 reads CASSDRDTTEAFF. The DNA for the CDR3 is TGTGCCAGCAGCGACCGGGACACCACTGAAGCTTTCTTT. Combining the CDR3 with reference TRBV14 and TRBJ1-1 gives the whole variable domain EAGVTQFPSHSVIEKGQTVTLRCDPISGHDNLYWYRRVMGKEIKFLLHFVKESKQDESGMPNNRFLAERTGGTYSTLKVQPAELEDSGVYFCASSDRDTTEAFFGQGTRLTVV.

The J gene is TRBJ1-5, the V gene TRBV20-1, with 7 bases aligning to TRBD1. The germline V gene encodes CDR1 DFQATT and CDR2 SNEGSKA (reference sequence). The CDR3 is 15 residues long. The trim removed 0 bases at V and 1 base at J, leaving 3 bases unmatched. The DNA of the CDR3 is TGCAGTGCTAGAGACCCGGGACAGAGCAATCAGCCCCAGCATTTT. It is translated as CSARDPGQSNQPQHF.

Ten or more counts support this clone. The chain couples TRBV20-1 to TRBJ1-4; 8 bases map to TRBD1. This CDR3 is 14 amino acids long. With V trimmed by 4 bases and J by 6 bases, 7 bases remained unmatched. From germline, CDR1 is DFQATT and CDR2 SNEGSKA (reference sequence). CDR3 sequence: CSATSGTGYEKLFF. Written as DNA, the CDR3 is TGCAGTGCTACCTCCGGGACAGGATATGAAAAACTGTTTTTT.

This clone was seen many times. The chain carries TRBV4-3 and TRBJ2-7; 7 bases are shared with TRBD2. CDR1 is LGHNA and CDR2 is YSLEER in the germline V gene. With V trimmed by 3 bases and J by 3 bases, 11 bases remained unmatched. The CDR3 has 16 amino acids. The CDR3 reads CASSHLISGRYYEQYF. The CDR3 DNA sequence: TGCGCCAGCAGCCATCTAATTAGCGGGCGATACTACGAGCAGTACTTC.

This clone was seen ten or more times. The chain uses TRBV20-1 and TRBJ2-1, with TRBD2 matching over 12 bases. Trimming took 5 bases from V and 0 from J; bases not matched to a gene: 8. The length of the CDR3 is 17 residues. Germline CDR1 is DFQATT and CDR2 is SNEGSKA (reference sequence). The CDR3 coding sequence is TGCAGTGCTCCTATGACTAGCGGGAGTTTCTCCTACAATGAGCAGTTCTTC. Translation gives CSAPMTSGSFSYNEQFF.

This clone was recorded many times. The chain employs TRBV20-1 and TRBJ1-2; 7 bases match TRBD1. The CDR3 length is 12 residues. J was trimmed by 4 bases and V by 5 bases; bases with no gene match: 4. CDR1 DFQATT and CDR2 SNEGSKA come from the germline V gene (reference sequence). CDR3 DNA sequence: TGCAGTGCTCGACAGGGAACCTATGGCTACACCTTC. Translating gives CSARQGTYGYTF.

This clone was observed many times. The genes are TRBV28 and TRBJ1-2, with TRBD1 matching over 10 bases. CDR1 and CDR2 (germline): MDHEN, SYDVKM. With V trimmed by 2 bases and J by 7 bases, 10 bases remained unmatched. The CDR3 extends over 16 amino acids. The CDR3 here is CASSLQTGTGEGGYTF. Here the CDR3 DNA reads TGTGCCAGCAGTTTACAGACCGGGACAGGGGAGGGTGGCTACACCTTC.

This clone was picked up many times. A single base separates this from a much larger clone, so it may be a read error. The rearrangement uses TRBV4-3 and TRBJ1-5; tentatively, D is TRBD1 (6 bases). The germline V and J ends were trimmed by 0 bases and 12 bases, with 18 bases remaining between them. Germline CDR1 and CDR2: LGHNA and YSLEER. CDR3 length: 15 residues. CDR3 coding DNA: TGCGCCAGCAGCCAAGATTGGGGGCTTGAACAGGTCCAGCATTTT. It codes for CASSQDWGLEQVQHF.

To note about this clone: At one end the junction does not follow the germline gene, possibly because of a read error. V is TRBV20-1 and J is TRBJ2-7; 11 nucleotides align to TRBD2. Germline assignment: CDR1 DFQATT and CDR2 SNEGSKA (reference sequence). There are 16 residues in the CDR3. The chain's CDR3 is CSAKGTSGRHSYDQYF. The CDR3 region has the DNA TGCAGTGCTAAAGGGACTAGCGGTAGGCATTCCTACGATCAGTACTTC.

Concerning this clone: A much larger clone differs from this one at a single base, so this may be a read error. V and J are TRBV2 and TRBJ1-5; no reliable D call. The germline V gene has CDR1 SNHLY and CDR2 FYNNEI. The CDR3 covers 14 residues. Trimming stripped 7 bases from V and 5 bases from J, with 15 bases between. The CDR3 DNA sequence: TGTGCCAGCACCCCCGACCCAAGATATCAGCCCCAGCATTTT. It specifies CASTPDPRYQPQHF.

This clone was detected ten times or more. The same CDR3 arises from other DNA sequences in this sample as well. This chain connects TRBV19 to TRBJ2-3; D is unresolved. The V gene lost 6 bases and the J gene lost 4 bases, with 5 bases spanning the gap. This CDR3 is built from 11 residues. Germline V gene sequence: CDR1 LNHDA, CDR2 SQIVND (reference sequence). The CDR3: CASSYADTQYF. CDR3 in DNA: TGTGCCAGTAGCTATGCAGATACGCAGTATTTT.

The sample holds a few counts of this clone. J is TRBJ2-1 and V is TRBV6-1; 11 bases line up with TRBD1. The CDR3 extends over 15 amino acids. V lost 5 bases and J lost 16; bases outside the gene matches: 16. Germline V gene lookup returns CDR1 MNHNS and CDR2 SASEGT. The CDR3 spells CASSPGTGGWDDHFF. The CDR3 DNA is TGTGCCAGCAGTCCCGGGACAGGGGGATGGGATGATCATTTCTTC.

The chain combines TRBV30 with TRBJ2-5; TRBD2 aligns across 7 bases. V was pared by 2 bases and J by 3 bases, with 3 bases of the junction left unmatched. The CDR3 is 13 residues long. Germline values: CDR1 GTSNPN, CDR2 SVGIG (reference sequence). CDR3 loop: CAWSSTSEETQYF. Here the CDR3 DNA reads TGTGCCTGGAGTAGCACTAGCGAAGAGACCCAGTACTTC.

Of note for this clone: This may come from a read error, since a much larger clone is one base off. V usage is TRBV14 and J usage is TRBJ2-5, with D hard to call. This CDR3 is 13 amino acids long. V was pared by 4 bases and J by 10 bases, with 16 bases between. Germline V gene data show CDR1 as SGHDN and CDR2 as FVKESK. The CDR3 region is CASSPSLQTNQYF. The CDR3 nucleotides read TGTGCCAGCAGCCCATCACTACAGACGAACCAGTACTTC. Full variable domain (missing parts from reference TRBV14 and TRBJ2-5): EAGVTQFPSHSVIEKGQTVTLRCDPISGHDNLYWYRRVMGKEIKFLLHFVKESKQDESGMPNNRFLAERTGGTYSTLKVQPAELEDSGVYFCASSPSLQTNQYFGPGTRLLVL.

The chain employs TRBV20-1 and TRBJ2-5; possible D gene TRBD1, 6 bases. The CDR3 has 13 residues. V lost 4 bases and J lost 2, with 11 bases in between. Germline values: CDR1 DFQATT, CDR2 SNEGSKA (reference sequence). CDR3 region: CSAKGDAQETQYF. In DNA form, the CDR3 reads TGCAGTGCTAAGGGGGACGCTCAAGAGACCCAGTACTTC.

A single count supports this clone. The gene calls are TRBV5-1 and TRBJ1-3, with D perhaps TRBD1 (6 bases). V lost 1 base, J lost 4 bases, and 15 bases lay in between. This CDR3 spans 16 amino acids. Germline V gene lookup returns CDR1 SGHRS and CDR2 YFSETQ. The CDR3 loop is CASSLCGPGTGNTIYF. The DNA of the CDR3 is TGCGCCAGCAGCTTGTGCGGTCCTGGGACAGGAAACACCATATATTTT.

This clone has only a few counts. The chain carries TRBV12-3 or TRBV12-4 and TRBJ2-7; D gene unclear. The CDR3 is made up of 15 amino acids. The V and J ends lost 2 bases and 0 bases respectively, with 11 bases between them. The CDR3 spells CASSLYGAFSYEQYF. The CDR3 DNA reads as TGTGCCAGCAGTTTATACGGCGCCTTCTCCTACGAGCAGTACTTC.